The rows below give T cell receptor beta chains drawn from one sample of a study of tumor-infiltrating lymphocytes in primary liver carcinoma. MiXCR was run by TCRdb on the multiplex PCR reads, yielding one entry per CDR3 protein. The table records approximately 60,000 distinct CDR3 sequences, less than 75% of them present only once. The material sequenced was liver tumor tissue from sampling region 2. These receptors all stem from a man between 40 and 49 years old with primary liver carcinoma and hepatitis B virus infection. Each CDR3 is given with its conserved first and last residue. A D gene is named only where the DNA matches it firmly. Clone size appears in some rows only: once, few, many, or a class for an expanded clone.

V gene: TRBV20-1
J gene: TRBJ1-1
clone size: few
D gene: NA
CDR3 protein: CSARLRGLRTEAFF
CDR3 DNA: TGCAGTGCTAGATTGCGGGGACTTAGAACTGAAGCTTTCTTT

V gene: TRBV6-2/TRBV6-3
J gene: TRBJ2-1
clone size: NA
D gene: NA
CDR3 protein: CASRRGEEGIHNEQFF
CDR3 DNA: TGTGCCAGCAGACGAGGAGAGGAAGGGATACACAATGAGCAGTTCTTC

V gene: TRBV29-1
J gene: TRBJ2-1
clone size: once
D gene: TRBD2
CDR3 protein: CSVEWGASSGMAEQFF
CDR3 DNA: TGCAGCGTTGAATGGGGGGCGTCTAGCGGGATGGCTGAGCAGTTCTTC

V gene: TRBV7-8
J gene: TRBJ2-1
clone size: NA
D gene: NA
CDR3 protein: CASSIRGRTFNEQFF
CDR3 DNA: TGTGCCAGCAGTATAAGGGGTAGGACCTTCAATGAGCAGTTCTTC

V gene: TRBV11-2
J gene: TRBJ2-3
clone size: NA
D gene: NA
CDR3 protein: CASSPAGLGTQYF
CDR3 DNA: TGTGCCAGCAGCCCGGCGGGCCTTGGTACGCAGTATTTT

V gene: TRBV5-5
J gene: TRBJ2-7
clone size: NA
D gene: NA
CDR3 protein: CASSLTGKPSGAYEQYF
CDR3 DNA: TGTGCCAGCAGCCTTACGGGAAAGCCGAGTGGGGCCTACGAGCAGTACTTC

V gene: TRBV29-1
J gene: TRBJ1-2
clone size: once
D gene: NA
CDR3 protein: CSVRDNYTGYTF
CDR3 DNA: TGCAGCGTTAGAGACAACTACACTGGCTACACCTTC

V gene: TRBV4-2
J gene: TRBJ2-1
clone size: NA
D gene: TRBD2
CDR3 protein: CTSSQVPRLAGAYNEQFF
CDR3 DNA: TGTACCAGCAGCCAAGTGCCACGACTAGCGGGAGCCTACAATGAGCAGTTCTTC

V gene: TRBV20-1
J gene: TRBJ2-7
clone size: NA
D gene: TRBD2
CDR3 protein: CSARDTPSGYEQYF
CDR3 DNA: TGCAGTGCTAGAGATACTCCTAGCGGTTACGAGCAGTACTTC

V gene: TRBV6-5
J gene: TRBJ1-5
clone size: NA
D gene: NA
CDR3 protein: CAISYGGSRPQHF
CDR3 DNA: TGTGCCATCAGTTACGGGGGATCTCGGCCCCAGCATTTT

V gene: TRBV18
J gene: TRBJ1-1
clone size: few
D gene: NA
CDR3 protein: CASSPLPGPEAFF
CDR3 DNA: TGTGCCAGCTCACCCTTACCAGGCCCTGAAGCTTTCTTT

V gene: TRBV12-3/TRBV12-4
J gene: TRBJ2-7
clone size: NA
D gene: TRBD1
CDR3 protein: CASSYGQGANYVQYF
CDR3 DNA: TGTGCCAGTAGTTATGGACAGGGGGCGAACTACGTGCAGTACTTC

V gene: TRBV6-2/TRBV6-3
J gene: TRBJ2-1
clone size: NA
D gene: NA
CDR3 protein: CATNPWTYYSEQFF
CDR3 DNA: TGTGCCACAAACCCCTGGACTTACTACAGTGAGCAGTTCTTC

V gene: TRBV12-3/TRBV12-4
J gene: TRBJ2-7
clone size: NA
D gene: NA
CDR3 protein: CASSQGTRGSYEQYF
CDR3 DNA: TGTGCCAGCAGTCAGGGGACAAGGGGCTCCTACGAGCAGTACTTC

V gene: TRBV11-2
J gene: TRBJ2-7
clone size: NA
D gene: NA
CDR3 protein: CTSSLNVRGLGSYEQYF
CDR3 DNA: TGTACCAGCAGCTTAAATGTAAGGGGACTGGGATCCTACGAGCAGTACTTC

V gene: TRBV6-2/TRBV6-3
J gene: TRBJ2-3
clone size: NA
D gene: TRBD2
CDR3 protein: CVSSYPKGLAGERADTQYF
CDR3 DNA: TGTGTCAGCAGTTATCCCAAGGGACTAGCGGGAGAGAGGGCAGATACGCAGTATTTT

V gene: TRBV12-3/TRBV12-4
J gene: TRBJ1-1
clone size: NA
D gene: NA
CDR3 protein: CANSLGLMNSEDFF
CDR3 DNA: TGTGCCAACAGTTTAGGGCTCATGAACAGTGAAGATTTCTTT

V gene: TRBV10-3
J gene: TRBJ1-2
clone size: many
D gene: NA
CDR3 protein: CAISGQVNYGYTF
CDR3 DNA: TGTGCCATCAGTGGGCAGGTTAACTATGGCTACACCTTC

V gene: TRBV19
J gene: TRBJ1-2
clone size: NA
D gene: NA
CDR3 protein: CASFNPAPDGYTF
CDR3 DNA: TGTGCCAGTTTTAATCCGGCCCCTGATGGCTACACCTTC